Sequencing of this TCR beta chain was carried out in a study of monozygotic twins with inflammatory bowel disease. General study results and limits: Background noise in patient repertoires may stem from differing immunosuppressive treatments.

RNA in its total form was extracted from whole blood, and T cells were not sorted. A total RNA quantity of about 4,000 ng went into each TCR library. Eight reactions per sample, run separately, yielded cDNA. Each CDR3 protein gets one entry in TCRdb, which reprocessed the 5' RACE reads and gives no DNA. Its table lists around 230,000 distinct CDR3 sequences. A note on this clonotype: Its antigen is unidentified.

This TCR was recovered from a human donor with ulcerative colitis or Crohn's disease, or a healthy co-twin of an affected twin (not recorded which). The sequenced sample was blood.

CDR3 residues: CASSVRTTLRGGYTF. V is TRBV9 and J is TRBJ1-2; no DNA is available, so the TRBD1 call from TCRdb remains unchecked. Germline values: CDR1 SGDLS, CDR2 YYNGEE. The CDR3 loop spans 15 amino acids.